Presented here are 19 T cell receptor beta chains from one specimen sequenced in a study of early T cells in non-severe SARS-CoV-2 infection. TCRdb recomputed calls from the 5' RACE reads with MiXCR, one row per CDR3 protein. The data show about 22,000 distinct CDR3 sequences, about 4% seen once. The source material was whole blood. Receptor source: an adult who was a healthcare worker with PCR-confirmed SARS-CoV-2 infection or an uninfected control (not recorded which).

In its sample, this clonotype was seen many times. The chain uses TRBV12-3 or TRBV12-4 and TRBJ2-3, with unresolved D. Trimming took off 3 bases at V and 2 bases at J, with 9 bases between the two ends. The CDR3 is 14 residues long. Here the CDR3 DNA reads TGTGCCAGCAGTTTGACGGGTTACACAGATACGCAGTATTTT. It encodes CASSLTGYTDTQYF.

The chain has TRBV6-5 and TRBJ2-7, with 8 bases lining up with TRBD2. This CDR3 spans 16 amino acids. Trimming took 2 bases from V and 2 from J; bases not matched to a gene: 8. Germline V gene data show CDR1 as MNHEY and CDR2 as SVGAGI. The CDR3 nucleotides read TGTGCCAGCAGTTACGTAGGGACTAGTACCACCTACGAGCAGTACTTC. Translating it yields CASSYVGTSTTYEQYF.

This clonotype has at least ten counts. CDR3 protein: CASSLAGAYEQYF. For the CDR3, the DNA is TGTGCCAGCAGCTTAGCGGGTGCCTACGAGCAGTACTTC. The chain combines TRBV7-8 with TRBJ2-7, with D hard to call. The CDR3 is made up of 13 amino acids. The ends were cut back, 0 bases at V and 2 bases at J, with 5 bases in the middle. Looked up from germline, CDR1 is SGHVS and CDR2 is FQNEAQ.

This clonotype is judged medium-sized. The rearrangement links TRBV11-1 to TRBJ2-5; 8 bases line up with TRBD1. The V gene's germline CDR1 is SGHAT and CDR2 FQDESV (reference sequence). Trimming at V came to 1 base and at J to 5 bases, leaving 0 bases not matched to a gene. CDR3 length: 13 amino acids. CDR3 in DNA: TGTGCCAGCAGCTTAGACAGGGGGGAGACCCAGTACTTC. It encodes CASSLDRGETQYF. The whole variable domain, remainder taken from reference TRBV11-1 and TRBJ2-5, is EAEVAQSPRYKITEKSQAVAFWCDPISGHATLYWYRQILGQGPELLVQFQDESVVDDSQLPKDRFSAERLKGVDSTLKIQPAELGDSAMYLCASSLDRGETQYFGPGTRLLVL.

There are a few counts of this clonotype. The chain couples TRBV20-1 to TRBJ1-5, with 8 bases identical to TRBD1. V was clipped by 0 bases and J by 4 bases; unmatched bases: 8. The CDR3 consists of 16 residues. The germline V gene has CDR1 DFQATT and CDR2 SNEGSKA (reference sequence). CDR3 sequence: CSAREDRVSGNQPQHF. The CDR3 region has the DNA TGCAGTGCTAGAGAGGACAGGGTGTCGGGAAATCAGCCCCAGCATTTT.

This clonotype was observed at least ten times. The chain joins TRBV5-6 to TRBJ1-1; tentatively, D is TRBD1 (5 bases). V was cut by 5 bases and J by 4 bases, with 12 bases left in between. Germline values: CDR1 SGHDT, CDR2 YYEEEE. The CDR3 length is 13 residues. CDR3 protein: CASSQGESTEAFF. The CDR3 region has the DNA TGTGCCAGCAGTCAAGGGGAGAGCACTGAAGCTTTCTTT.

This clonotype was observed many times. The chain links TRBV18 to TRBJ1-2; possible D gene TRBD1, 6 bases. This CDR3 is 17 amino acids long. Germline CDR1 reads KGHSH; CDR2 reads LQKENI. V shed 5 bases and J shed 0 bases, with 19 bases lying between them. CDR3 sequence reads: CASSFSRGPQANYGYTF. The CDR3 DNA reads TGTGCCAGCTCATTCTCTCGGGGGCCTCAAGCTAACTATGGCTACACCTTC.

The chain links TRBV12-3 or TRBV12-4 to TRBJ2-5; 9 bases align to TRBD1. The CDR3 is 14 amino acids. Trimming took 5 bases from V and 2 from J; bases not matched to a gene: 3. This CDR3 is CASSGGQGQETQYF. DNA for the CDR3: TGTGCCAGCAGTGGTGGACAGGGGCAAGAGACCCAGTACTTC.

This clonotype has just a few counts. The chain links TRBV12-3 or TRBV12-4 to TRBJ2-7, with 7 bases fitting TRBD1. V shed 10 bases, J shed 1 base, and the junction held 13 bases outside the gene matches. The CDR3 runs to 15 residues. The CDR3 DNA reads as TGTGCCACCCGAACCTACAGGGGTGGTTCCTACGAGCAGTACTTC. Encoded protein: CATRTYRGGSYEQYF.

Notes on this clonotype: A read error is possible here, since a much larger clone lies one base away. The chain couples TRBV10-1 to TRBJ1-4, with no clear D. Per the germline V gene, CDR1 is WNHNN and CDR2 is SYGVQD (reference sequence). The CDR3 is made up of 15 amino acids. The V end lost 8 bases, the J end lost 7 bases, and 20 bases lay between the germline ends. The CDR3 bases are TGCGCCAGCGCGGAGGAAGTACCGGTCCGTGAAAAACTGTTTTTT. As protein: CASAEEVPVREKLFF.

This clonotype came up many times. The V and J genes are TRBV7-2 and TRBJ2-3; 8 bases are a match to TRBD2. CDR1 SGHTA and CDR2 FQGNSA come from the germline V gene. This CDR3 has 15 residues. Trimming took 5 bases from V and 1 from J; bases not matched to a gene: 5. CDR3 bases: TGTGCCAGCAGCCGGGCCGGGGGGGGCACAGATACGCAGTATTTT. Translated: CASSRAGGGTDTQYF.

This clonotype was seen only a few times. Here the CDR3 reads CASSKQTGQETQYF. The CDR3 DNA reads as TGTGCCAGCAGCAAACAGACAGGGCAAGAGACCCAGTACTTC. This sequence joins TRBV11-2 and TRBJ2-5; 7 nucleotides line up with TRBD1. There are 14 residues in the CDR3. V shed 5 bases and J 2 bases; nucleotides not matched to a gene: 5. Germline assignment: CDR1 SGHAT and CDR2 FQNNGV.

The CDR3: CASSIVSRTGDEQYF. CDR3 DNA sequence: TGCGCCAGCAGTATAGTCTCGAGGACAGGCGACGAGCAGTACTTC. J is TRBJ2-7 and V is TRBV10-1, with TRBD1 matching over 7 bases. V lost 5 bases, J lost 5 bases, and 12 bases stayed unmatched. Germline values: CDR1 WNHNN, CDR2 SYGVQD (reference sequence). The CDR3 consists of 15 residues.

This clonotype ranks as medium-sized (0.01 to 0.1%). The J gene is TRBJ2-7, the V gene TRBV30; TRBD2 might be the D (5 bases). Germline V gene lookup returns CDR1 GTSNPN and CDR2 SVGIG (reference sequence). This CDR3 is built from 11 residues. Trimming removed 2 bases from V and 6 bases from J, with 8 bases in between. The CDR3 here is CAWSISVEQYF. In DNA, the CDR3 is TGTGCCTGGAGTATTAGCGTCGAGCAGTACTTC.

This clonotype was seen many times. The V gene is TRBV7-2, the J gene TRBJ1-4; D is ambiguous. Trimming pared 0 bases from V and 1 base from J, leaving 15 bases between. The CDR3 is 18 residues long. Germline V gene lookup returns CDR1 SGHTA and CDR2 FQGNSA. The CDR3 loop is CASSLAAGNRRTNEKLFF. CDR3 DNA: TGTGCCAGCAGCTTAGCGGCGGGGAACCGTCGAACTAATGAAAAACTGTTTTTT.

By its share, this clonotype is medium-sized. The rearrangement joins TRBV5-1 to TRBJ2-1, with 11 bases fitting TRBD2. V lost 6 bases, J lost 7 bases, and 12 bases stayed unmatched. Germline V gene lookup returns CDR1 SGHRS and CDR2 YFSETQ. The CDR3 is 16 amino acids. DNA for the CDR3: TGCGCCAGCACCTCACTAGCGGGGGATCTTTGGAATGAGCAGTTCTTC. This translates into CASTSLAGDLWNEQFF.

This clonotype has more than one count but fewer than ten. The chain combines TRBV11-2 with TRBJ2-5; no clear D. Germline V gene data show CDR1 as SGHAT and CDR2 as FQNNGV. The CDR3 covers 17 residues. Trimming took off 2 bases at V and 2 bases at J, with 18 bases between the two ends. This CDR3 reads CASSLSRIPLRQETQYF. CDR3 nucleotide sequence: TGTGCCAGCAGCTTAAGTCGGATCCCGCTCAGGCAAGAGACCCAGTACTTC.

This clonotype was counted a few times. This chain joins TRBV19 and TRBJ2-4; a possible D gene is TRBD1 (6 bases). This CDR3 has 13 residues. The V end was cut by 6 bases, the J end by 5 bases, with 11 bases between. Germline V lookup: CDR1 LNHDA, CDR2 SQIVND (reference sequence). The CDR3 spells CASRQGTENIQYF. In nucleotides, the CDR3 is TGTGCCAGTAGACAGGGCACGGAAAACATTCAGTACTTC.

This clonotype was detected many times. The gene calls are TRBV20-1 and TRBJ2-7; D perhaps matches TRBD1 (6 bases). The length of the CDR3 is 14 residues. Germline V gives CDR1 DFQATT, CDR2 SNEGSKA (reference sequence). Trimming took 0 bases from V and 3 from J, leaving 12 bases between them. Written as DNA, the CDR3 is TGCAGTGCTAGAGATTCAGGGGTTGGCTACGAGCAGTACTTC. Amino acid sequence: CSARDSGVGYEQYF.